The next 19 T cell receptor beta chains were all read from a single sample in a study of blood T cell repertoires in COVID-19. Sequenced by immunoSEQ multiplex PCR; TCRdb stores in-frame clones only, minus some. The sample has roughly 57,000 clones, more than 85% seen once; the top ten hold about 3.4%. The source material was peripheral blood. The receptors come from a human donor in a cohort sampled during active COVID-19.

CDR3 protein: CASLGGTADYEQYF. CDR3 nucleotides: TGTGCCAGCTTAGGAGGGACAGCTGATTACGAGCAGTACTTC. This chain uses TRBV7-9 with TRBJ2-7; a possible D gene is TRBD1 (7 bases). Germline-derived CDR1 and CDR2 are SEHNR and FQNEAQ (reference sequence). V was pared by 8 bases and J by 4 bases, with 18 bases between. The CDR3 is 14 amino acids.

The chain recombines TRBV7-8 with TRBJ2-5; 9 bases line up with TRBD1. The CDR3 spans 15 residues. Germline assignment: CDR1 SGHVS and CDR2 FQNEAQ. J was trimmed by 2 bases and V by 2 bases; bases with no gene match: 3. For the CDR3, the DNA is TGTGCCAGCAGCTTACGGACAGGGGTGCAAGAGACCCAGTACTTC. Protein product: CASSLRTGVQETQYF.

The chain employs TRBV25-1 and TRBJ2-1; 11 bases agree with TRBD1. V lost 6 bases to trimming and J lost 6 bases; unmatched junction nucleotides: 7. Germline CDR1 reads MGHDK; CDR2 reads SYGVNS. The CDR3 runs 15 residues. The CDR3 DNA follows: TGTGCCAGCAGGAGAGGACAGGGGGCGATCAATGAGCAGTTCTTC. It yields the protein CASRRGQGAINEQFF.

The chain combines TRBV19 with TRBJ1-1; a weak D match, TRBD1 (6 bases). The germline CDR1 and CDR2 sequences are LNHDA and SQIVND (reference sequence). V was clipped by 6 bases and J by 0 bases, with 8 bases between them. This CDR3 is 13 amino acids long. The CDR3 DNA follows: TGTGCCAGTAGGGGGACACTGAACACTGAAGCTTTCTTT. This encodes CASRGTLNTEAFF.

The chain carries TRBV19 and TRBJ2-3, with 9 nucleotides matching TRBD1. The J segment lost 5 bases and the V segment lost 5 bases, leaving 8 bases of the junction unmatched. The CDR3 is made up of 15 amino acids. Germline V gives CDR1 LNHDA, CDR2 SQIVND (reference sequence). CDR3 region: CASSRTGGLGDTQYF. Here the CDR3 DNA reads TGTGCCAGTAGTCGCACAGGGGGCCTTGGAGATACGCAGTATTTT. The full variable domain, with the rest looked up from reference TRBV19 and TRBJ2-3, is DGGITQSPKYLFRKEGQNVTLSCEQNLNHDAMYWYRQDPGQGLRLIYYSQIVNDFQKGDIAEGYSVSREKKESFPLTVTSAQKNPTAFYLCASSRTGGLGDTQYFGPGTRLTVL.

The chain uses TRBV5-1 and TRBJ2-3; TRBD1 matches 8 bases. After removal of 1 base from V and 2 bases from J, the junction contained 9 bases not matched to a gene. The CDR3 is 17 residues long. CDR1 SGHRS and CDR2 YFSETQ come from the germline V gene. CDR3 coding DNA: TGCGCCAGCAGCTTGACAGGGGACAGGTCACACACAGATACGCAGTATTTT. The encoded protein is CASSLTGDRSHTDTQYF.

This clone appeared once. The rearrangement uses TRBV14 and TRBJ2-3; 9 positions agree with TRBD2. Trimming took 4 bases from V and 4 from J; bases not matched to a gene: 12. CDR1 and CDR2 from the germline V gene are SGHDN and FVKESK. The CDR3 has 17 amino acids. The CDR3 region is CASSRILRGGAADTQYF. For the CDR3, the DNA is TGTGCCAGCAGCCGTATATTGCGCGGGGGGGCCGCAGATACGCAGTATTTT. Full variable domain (rest looked up from reference TRBV14 and TRBJ2-3): EAGVTQFPSHSVIEKGQTVTLRCDPISGHDNLYWYRRVMGKEIKFLLHFVKESKQDESGMPNNRFLAERTGGTYSTLKVQPAELEDSGVYFCASSRILRGGAADTQYFGPGTRLTVL.

The chain is built from TRBV6-5 and TRBJ2-2; unclear D gene. Germline CDR1 and CDR2: MNHEY and SVGAGI. This CDR3 is 13 amino acids long. Trimming removed 5 bases from V and 6 bases from J, with 10 bases in between. In DNA, the CDR3 is TGTGCCAGCAGTCAAACCGGGTCCGGGGAGCTGTTTTTT. It translates to CASSQTGSGELFF.

This rearrangement joins TRBV12-3 or TRBV12-4 to TRBJ1-5; D perhaps matches TRBD1 (5 bases). The CDR3 has 13 residues. Trimming pared 6 bases from V and 6 bases from J, leaving 12 bases between. The CDR3 here is CASRGTSTQPQHF. The DNA for the CDR3 is TGTGCCAGCAGAGGGACTTCAACTCAGCCCCAGCATTTT.

The chain employs TRBV4-1 and TRBJ2-5, with D possibly matching TRBD2 (7 bases). The CDR3 covers 16 residues. From germline, CDR1 is MGHRA and CDR2 YSYEKL. V was trimmed by 0 bases and J by 2 bases, leaving 13 bases between them. CDR3 nucleotides: TGCGCCAGCAGCCAAGATCTACGGGGGGCTCAAGAGACCCAGTACTTC. Translating gives CASSQDLRGAQETQYF.

The V gene is TRBV6-6, the J gene TRBJ2-7; TRBD1 matches at 9 bases. The germline gives CDR1 MNHNY, CDR2 SVGAGI (reference sequence). V trimming: 5 bases; J trimming: 0 bases; junction bases outside the gene matches: 8. The CDR3 is 16 residues long. The CDR3 sequence: CASSPGTGKSSYEQYF. The CDR3 DNA sequence: TGTGCCAGCAGTCCCGGGACAGGGAAGAGCTCCTACGAGCAGTACTTC.

V and J are TRBV5-1 and TRBJ2-1; 7 nucleotides match TRBD2. Germline values: CDR1 SGHRS, CDR2 YFSETQ. This CDR3 comprises 16 residues. V lost 1 base to trimming and J lost 4 bases; unmatched junction nucleotides: 8. The CDR3 DNA follows: TGCGCCAGCAGCTTGTATCTACGGGGGGATTACAATGAGCAGTTCTTC. It codes for CASSLYLRGDYNEQFF.

The chain joins TRBV5-4 to TRBJ2-5; 11 nucleotides align to TRBD2. In germline, CDR1 is SGHNT, CDR2 YYREEE (reference sequence). This CDR3 is built from 13 residues. The J segment lost 11 bases and the V segment lost 2 bases, leaving 5 bases of the junction unmatched. The CDR3 DNA sequence: TGTGCCAGCAGCTTTGCACTAGCGGGAGTTCAGTACTTC. Translated, it gives CASSFALAGVQYF.

The CDR3 reads CASSYSTAGPRGTQYF. The CDR3 region has the DNA TGTGCCAGCAGTTACTCGACGGCGGGCCCACGGGGTACGCAGTATTTT. The rearrangement joins TRBV6-6 to TRBJ2-3; a possible D gene is TRBD2 (5 bases). Looked up from germline, CDR1 is MNHNY and CDR2 is SVGAGI (reference sequence). The CDR3 has 16 residues. The V end lost 0 bases, the J end lost 8 bases, and 18 bases lay between the germline ends.

The CDR3 nucleotides are TGTGCCAGCAGCTTGTTCAGAGGGGAGGGTAATTCACCCCTCCACTTT. It codes for CASSLFRGEGNSPLHF. The genes are TRBV5-6 and TRBJ1-6; a possible D gene is TRBD1 (5 bases). From germline, CDR1 is SGHDT and CDR2 YYEEEE. The CDR3 sequence is 16 residues long. Trimming took off 1 base at V and 6 bases at J, with 14 bases between the two ends. Variable domain in full (rest from reference TRBV5-6 and TRBJ1-6): DAGVTQSPTHLIKTRGQQVTLRCSPKSGHDTVSWYQQALGQGPQFIFQYYEEEERQRGNFPDRFSGHQFPNYSSELNVNALLLGDSALYLCASSLFRGEGNSPLHFGNGTRLTVT.

The gene calls are TRBV6-6 and TRBJ2-1, with 9 nucleotides matching TRBD2. This CDR3 contains 13 residues. Germline V CDR1 and CDR2: MNHNY, SVGAGI (reference sequence). The trim removed 7 bases at V and 4 bases at J, leaving 2 bases unmatched. The CDR3 reads CASNLAGYNEQFF. In DNA form, the CDR3 reads TGTGCCAGCAATCTAGCGGGATACAATGAGCAGTTCTTC.

V is TRBV6-2 or TRBV6-3 and J is TRBJ2-7, with 7 bases lining up with TRBD1. Unmatched junction bases numbered 4, after V lost 4 bases and J lost 1 base. This CDR3 has 14 residues. Germline V gene lookup returns CDR1 MNHEY and CDR2 SVGEGT. The CDR3 DNA sequence: TGTGCCAGCAGTTCGCAGACAGGGTCCTACGAGCAGTACGTC. Translating it yields CASSSQTGSYEQYV.

The V gene is TRBV11-2, the J gene TRBJ1-4, with D maybe TRBD1 (5 bases). Looked up from germline, CDR1 is SGHAT and CDR2 is FQNNGV. V was trimmed by 5 bases and J by 8 bases, leaving 15 bases between them. CDR3 length: 14 residues. CDR3 residues: CASSPKGEEEKLFF. The CDR3, as DNA: TGTGCCAGCAGCCCAAAAGGGGAGGAGGAAAAACTGTTTTTT.

This chain joins TRBV4-1 and TRBJ2-5; D is possibly TRBD2 (5 bases). Germline assignment: CDR1 MGHRA and CDR2 YSYEKL. The V end lost 5 bases, the J end lost 1 base, and 17 bases lay between the germline ends. The CDR3 is 16 residues long. CDR3 nucleotide sequence: TGCGCCAGCAGCAAGACACTAGTTTTCCTCCAAGAGACCCAGTACTTC. This codes for CASSKTLVFLQETQYF.